The 12 T cell receptor beta chains below all came from one sample that was sequenced in a study of OX40 agonist ivuxolimab in advanced cancers. Profiling relied on immunoSEQ multiplex PCR, and the TCRdb table lists in-frame clones only, not all of them. The repertoire holds under 85,000 clones, with approximately 86% as singletons. Sequencing used CD4+ or CD8+ T cells sorted from blood, obtained in a trial of the OX40 agonist ivuxolimab. Receptor source: an adult with an advanced solid tumor such as melanoma, head and neck, liver or kidney cancer.

This chain uses TRBV28 with TRBJ2-7; TRBD2 aligns across 8 bases. CDR1 is MDHEN and CDR2 is SYDVKM in the germline V gene. Losses at the gene ends were 4 bases for V and 3 bases for J; bases not matched to a gene: 8. The CDR3 totals 15 residues. CDR3 coding DNA: TGTGCCAGCAGTTGGGCGGCGGGGGGAAACTACGAGCAGTACTTC. Translation: CASSWAAGGNYEQYF.

V and J are TRBV5-4 and TRBJ2-7, with 8 bases that match TRBD2. Germline-derived CDR1 and CDR2 are SGHNT and YYREEE (reference sequence). The CDR3 spans 12 residues. Trimming took 4 bases from V and 6 from J; bases not matched to a gene: 3. The CDR3 loop is CASSKAGAEQYF. CDR3 DNA sequence: TGTGCCAGCAGCAAAGCGGGAGCCGAGCAGTACTTC.

The chain links TRBV28 to TRBJ1-5; TRBD1 matches at 8 bases. After removal of 3 bases from V and 2 bases from J, the junction contained 6 bases not matched to a gene. CDR1 MDHEN and CDR2 SYDVKM come from the germline V gene. CDR3 size: 16 residues. CDR3 region: CASSLTGDRGNQPQHF. In nucleotides, the CDR3 is TGTGCCAGCAGTTTGACAGGGGATAGGGGCAATCAGCCCCAGCATTTT.

CDR3: CASSIDRGEQFF. CDR3 nucleotide sequence: TGTGCCAGTAGTATAGATCGGGGAGAGCAGTTCTTC. V and J are TRBV19 and TRBJ2-1, with D possibly being TRBD2 (5 bases). Germline V gene data show CDR1 as LNHDA and CDR2 as SQIVND (reference sequence). Deletions cut 0 bases from V and 10 bases from J, with 7 bases between. This CDR3 has 12 amino acids.

The V call is TRBV9, the J call TRBJ1-2; 8 positions agree with TRBD1. Trimming removed 4 bases from V and 1 base from J; junction bases left unmatched: 6. The CDR3 consists of 15 residues. Per germline, CDR1 SGDLS and CDR2 YYNGEE. CDR3 amino acids: CASSPRQGFNYGYTF. DNA for the CDR3: TGTGCCAGCAGCCCAAGACAGGGGTTTAACTATGGCTACACCTTC.

CDR3 protein: CASSLAGQVAEQYF. In nucleotides, the CDR3 is TGTGCCAGCAGCTTAGCGGGACAGGTTGCGGAGCAGTACTTC. The genes are TRBV7-9 and TRBJ2-5; 8 nucleotides agree with TRBD1. With 0 bases clipped from V and 11 bases from J, the junction kept 8 bases outside the gene matches. The CDR3 sequence is 14 residues long. In germline, CDR1 is SEHNR, CDR2 FQNEAQ (reference sequence).

The chain's CDR3 is CASSIGRGRDNEQFF. The CDR3 DNA is TGTGCCAGTAGTATCGGCCGGGGAAGGGACAATGAGCAGTTCTTC. This chain links TRBV19 with TRBJ2-1; TRBD2 is a possible D gene (5 bases). CDR1 and CDR2 (germline): LNHDA, SQIVND (reference sequence). Deletions cut 3 bases from V and 5 bases from J, with 14 bases between. The CDR3 contains 15 residues. Supplemented by reference TRBV19 and TRBJ2-1, the full variable domain reads DGGITQSPKYLFRKEGQNVTLSCEQNLNHDAMYWYRQDPGQGLRLIYYSQIVNDFQKGDIAEGYSVSREKKESFPLTVTSAQKNPTAFYLCASSIGRGRDNEQFFGPGTRLTVL.

The CDR3 here is CAWSPGTGRTEAFF. In DNA, the CDR3 is TGTGCCTGGAGTCCCGGGACAGGGAGGACTGAAGCTTTCTTT. The J gene is TRBJ1-1, the V gene TRBV30, with TRBD1 matching 9 bases. In germline, CDR1 is GTSNPN, CDR2 SVGIG (reference sequence). The CDR3 contains 14 residues. With 2 bases clipped from V and 5 bases from J, the junction kept 6 bases outside the gene matches.

This clone was seen a handful of times. This rearrangement joins TRBV5-1 to TRBJ2-2; D is ambiguous. Germline loops: CDR1 SGHRS, CDR2 YFSETQ. This CDR3 comprises 14 residues. Trimming left V 7 bases short and J 3 bases short, with 13 bases between. CDR3 sequence reads: CASLKVPDTGELFF. The CDR3 DNA reads TGCGCCAGCCTAAAGGTACCCGACACCGGGGAGCTGTTTTTT.

V gene TRBV28 combines with J gene TRBJ1-4; no reliable D call. Germline CDR1 reads MDHEN; CDR2 reads SYDVKM. V was clipped by 9 bases and J by 7 bases, with 18 bases between them. The CDR3 is 14 residues long. The CDR3 bases are TGTGCCAGTTACGCTGGGTTCCGGGGTGAAAAACTGTTTTTT. Its translation is CASYAGFRGEKLFF.

This rearrangement joins TRBV7-2 to TRBJ1-6, with 8 bases aligning to TRBD1. After removal of 6 bases from V and 10 bases from J, the junction contained 11 bases not matched to a gene. Germline V gene data show CDR1 as SGHTA and CDR2 as FQGNSA. The CDR3 runs to 15 residues. CDR3 in DNA: TGTGCCAGCAGAACCGGACAGGGCTTGGGATCACCCCTCCACTTT. Protein product: CASRTGQGLGSPLHF.

The chain carries TRBV28 and TRBJ2-4; tentatively, D is TRBD1 (6 bases). V dropped 5 bases and J dropped 3 bases, with 11 bases sitting between them. In germline, CDR1 is MDHEN, CDR2 SYDVKM. This CDR3 has 14 residues. As DNA, the CDR3 is TGTGCCAGCAGTGTAGGGGGTGACAAAAACATTCAGTACTTC. Protein product: CASSVGGDKNIQYF. The complete variable domain, with remaining parts taken from reference TRBV28 and TRBJ2-4, reads DVKVTQSSRYLVKRTGEKVFLECVQDMDHENMFWYRQDPGLGLRLIYFSYDVKMKEKGDIPEGYSVSREKKERFSLILESASTNQTSMYLCASSVGGDKNIQYFGAGTRLSVL.